The 3 T cell receptor beta chains below come from one sample, sequenced in a study of CD4+ T cells in melanoma. Assay: immunoSEQ multiplex PCR; the TCRdb copy retains only in-frame clones and omits some. The sample carries 9,500 to 11,000 clones, approximately 78% recorded once. The specimen sequenced was cells from a culture (not recorded whether cultured in vitro). The receptors here all came from a human donor with melanoma.

This chain joins TRBV2 and TRBJ2-7; D gene unclear. V gave up 7 bases and J gave up 2 bases, with 6 bases separating them. CDR1 is SNHLY, CDR2 FYNNEI, per germline. This CDR3 is 11 amino acids long. The CDR3 loop is CASTGAYEQYF. Here the CDR3 DNA reads TGTGCCAGCACTGGGGCCTACGAGCAGTACTTC.

The J gene is TRBJ1-3, the V gene TRBV5-1; D not resolved. Germline V gene lookup returns CDR1 SGHRS and CDR2 YFSETQ. Trimming left V 0 bases short and J 0 bases short, with 4 bases between. This CDR3 contains 14 residues. The CDR3 sequence: CASSLDSSGNTIYF. The CDR3 coding sequence is TGCGCCAGCAGCTTGGACAGCTCTGGAAACACCATATATTTT.

This chain links TRBV2 with TRBJ1-2; perhaps TRBD1 as D (5 bases). This CDR3 is 16 amino acids long. V lost 7 bases, J lost 4 bases, and 22 bases lay in between. Germline CDR1 is SNHLY and CDR2 is FYNNEI. Here the CDR3 reads CASTERAQQGGYGYTF. CDR3 bases: TGTGCCAGCACCGAGAGGGCCCAGCAGGGAGGCTATGGCTACACCTTC.